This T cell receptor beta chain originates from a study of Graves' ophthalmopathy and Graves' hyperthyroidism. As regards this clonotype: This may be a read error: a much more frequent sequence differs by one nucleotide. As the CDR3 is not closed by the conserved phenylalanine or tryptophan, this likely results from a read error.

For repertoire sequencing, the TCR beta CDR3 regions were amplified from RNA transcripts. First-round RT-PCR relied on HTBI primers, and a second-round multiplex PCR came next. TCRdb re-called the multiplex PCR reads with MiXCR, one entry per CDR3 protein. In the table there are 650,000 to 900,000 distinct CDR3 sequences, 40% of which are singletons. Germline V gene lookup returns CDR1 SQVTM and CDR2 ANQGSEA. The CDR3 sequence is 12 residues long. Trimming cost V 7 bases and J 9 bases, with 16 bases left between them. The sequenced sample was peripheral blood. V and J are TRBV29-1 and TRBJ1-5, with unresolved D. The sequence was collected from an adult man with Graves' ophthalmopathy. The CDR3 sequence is CSATDRAGPQHL. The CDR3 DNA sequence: TGCAGCGCAACCGACCGAGCGGGGCCCCAGCATCTT.